The present T cell receptor (beta chain) was sequenced within a study of T cell responses to AZD1222 COVID-19 vaccine. This clone was observed a single time. The antigen is undetermined. Germline V gene data show CDR1 as KGHSH and CDR2 as LQKENI. This CDR3 is built from 17 residues. V lost 2 bases and J lost 0, with 17 bases in between. TCRdb's copy holds only in-frame clones and misses some; the assay was immunoSEQ multiplex PCR. The sample shows roughly 160,000 clones, 88% of them seen only once. Study results and caveats: Increased Spike-specific TCR breadth and depth were observed after two AZD1222 doses. Nearly half of spike-specific TCRs reportedly target unmutated variant regions.

This sequence originates from an adult in good health. The sequencing used peripheral blood, collected on day 0 of AZD1222 vaccination. This sequence joins TRBV18 and TRBJ2-7; D not certain. The CDR3 sequence is CASSPGRDRPSSYEQYF. The DNA for the CDR3 is TGTGCCAGCTCACCAGGAAGAGACCGACCTAGCTCCTACGAGCAGTACTTC.